This T cell receptor beta chain is from a study of CXCR3-negative and CXCR3-positive naive CD8 T cells. Study outcomes and limitations: Naive cells positive for CXCR3 carried more hydrophobic TRB CDR3s than CXCR3-negative ones.

5' RACE with UMI labels generated the TRB cDNA libraries. From its re-call of the 5' RACE reads, TCRdb lists each CDR3 protein once, without DNA. The sample table sets out some 140,000 distinct CDR3 sequences. On this clonotype: No antigen is known for it.

Looked up from germline, CDR1 is SGHDN and CDR2 is FVKESK. The CDR3 sequence is 21 residues long. Sequenced sample: naive CXCR3+ CD8+ T cells from blood. Subset indicated: CD45RO-CCR7+CD27+CD95- naive CD8+ T cells expressing CXCR3 (TNR3+). The chain combines TRBV14 with TRBJ2-2; TCRdb outputs TRBD2, but without DNA this stays unchecked. This receptor was identified in a human donor in good health. Some clones in this sample may be carry-over from other donors' samples. This CDR3 reads CASSQDNVGAALTGLTGELFF.